Here is one T cell receptor (beta chain) with its context. What it binds is unknown. Use of 60 Vbeta and 13 Jbeta primers characterized the PCR. Sequenced by immunoSEQ multiplex PCR; TCRdb stores in-frame clones only, minus some. The sample records more than 200,000 clones, around 79% being singletons. Donors were nominally healthy when sampled, though unrecorded immune exposures were likely. These data come from a study of cytomegalovirus exposure and HLA in healthy donors. Findings and caveats of the study: Using the classifier, cytomegalovirus status was reportedly diagnosed with high specificity and sensitivity. An apparent linkage of common viral pathogens to several of the most significant clusters emerged in a later analysis. Testing in vitro showed three CMV-associated chains specific for CMV antigens.

Germline loops: CDR1 SGHDT, CDR2 YYEEEE. The J segment lost 10 bases and the V segment lost 2 bases, leaving 3 bases of the junction unmatched. The CDR3 is 12 residues long. The J gene is TRBJ2-3, the V gene TRBV5-6; TRBD2 aligns across 8 bases. The sequenced sample was PBMCs. The TCR comes from a man younger than 35 in good health and CMV-seronegative. CDR3 protein: CASSFQAGAQYF. As DNA, the CDR3 is TGTGCCAGCAGCTTTCAAGCGGGGGCGCAGTATTTT.